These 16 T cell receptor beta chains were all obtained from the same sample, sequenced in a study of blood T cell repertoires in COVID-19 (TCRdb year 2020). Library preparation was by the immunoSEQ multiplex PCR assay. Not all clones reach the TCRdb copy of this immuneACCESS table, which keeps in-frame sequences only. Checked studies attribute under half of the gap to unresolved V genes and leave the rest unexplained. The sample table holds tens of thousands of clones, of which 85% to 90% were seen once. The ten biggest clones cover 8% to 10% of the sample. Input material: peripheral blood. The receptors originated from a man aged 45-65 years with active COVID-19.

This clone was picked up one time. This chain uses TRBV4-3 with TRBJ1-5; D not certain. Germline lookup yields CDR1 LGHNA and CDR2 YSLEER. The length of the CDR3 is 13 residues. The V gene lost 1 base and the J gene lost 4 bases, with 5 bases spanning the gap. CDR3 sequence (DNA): TGCGCCAGCAGCCAAGGGACTAATCAGCCCCAGCATTTT. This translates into CASSQGTNQPQHF.

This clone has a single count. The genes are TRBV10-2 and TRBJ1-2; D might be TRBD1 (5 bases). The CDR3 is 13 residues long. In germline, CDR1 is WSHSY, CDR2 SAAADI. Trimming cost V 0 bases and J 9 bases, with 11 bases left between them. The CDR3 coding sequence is TGCGCCAGCAGTGAGTCAGGGGCCCCGCGCTACACCTTC. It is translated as CASSESGAPRYTF.

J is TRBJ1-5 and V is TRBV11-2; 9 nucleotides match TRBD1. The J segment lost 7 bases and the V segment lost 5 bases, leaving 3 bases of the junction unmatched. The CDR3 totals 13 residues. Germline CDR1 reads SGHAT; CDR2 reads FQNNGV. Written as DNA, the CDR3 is TGTGCCAGCAGCGGGACAGGGAACCAGCCCCAGCATTTT. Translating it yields CASSGTGNQPQHF.

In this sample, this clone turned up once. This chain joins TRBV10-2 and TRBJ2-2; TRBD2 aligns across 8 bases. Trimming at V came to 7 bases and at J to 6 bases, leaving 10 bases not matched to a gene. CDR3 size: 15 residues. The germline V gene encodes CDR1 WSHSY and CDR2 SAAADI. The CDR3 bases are TGCGCCAGCACTCCGGGACTAGAAAACCCCGGGGAGCTGTTTTTT. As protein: CASTPGLENPGELFF.

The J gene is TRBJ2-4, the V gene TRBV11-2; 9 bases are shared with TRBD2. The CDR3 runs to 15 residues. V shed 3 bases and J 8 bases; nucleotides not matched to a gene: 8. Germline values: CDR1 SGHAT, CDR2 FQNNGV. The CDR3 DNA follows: TGTGCCAGCAGCTTCAAGTCTAGCGGGGTAGACATTCAGTACTTC. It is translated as CASSFKSSGVDIQYF.

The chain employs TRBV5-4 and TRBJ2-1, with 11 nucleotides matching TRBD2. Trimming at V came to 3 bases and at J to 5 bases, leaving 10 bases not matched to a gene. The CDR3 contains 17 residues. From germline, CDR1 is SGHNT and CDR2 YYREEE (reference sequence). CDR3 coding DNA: TGTGCCAGCAGCTCACAAACCTTAGCGGGGGGGAACAATGAGCAGTTCTTC. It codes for CASSSQTLAGGNNEQFF.

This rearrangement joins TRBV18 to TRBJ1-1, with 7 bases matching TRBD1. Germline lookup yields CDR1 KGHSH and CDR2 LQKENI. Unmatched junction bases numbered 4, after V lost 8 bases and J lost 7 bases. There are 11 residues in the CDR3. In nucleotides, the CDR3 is TGTGCCAGCACGGGACAGTTTGAAGCTTTCTTT. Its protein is CASTGQFEAFF.

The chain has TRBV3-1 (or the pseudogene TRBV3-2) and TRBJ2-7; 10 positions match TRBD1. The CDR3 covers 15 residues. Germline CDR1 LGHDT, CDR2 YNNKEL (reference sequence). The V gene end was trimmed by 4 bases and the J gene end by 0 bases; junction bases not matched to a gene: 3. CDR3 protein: CASSPWDRGSYEQYF. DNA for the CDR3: TGTGCCAGCAGCCCTTGGGACAGGGGCTCCTACGAGCAGTACTTC.

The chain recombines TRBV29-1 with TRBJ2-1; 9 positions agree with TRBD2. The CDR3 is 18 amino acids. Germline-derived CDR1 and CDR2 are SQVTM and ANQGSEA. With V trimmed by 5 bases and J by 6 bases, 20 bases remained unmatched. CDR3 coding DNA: TGCAGCGTTCCCCCTCGGTGGGGTCTTTTAGCGGGGGCCAATGAGCAGTTCTTC. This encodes CSVPPRWGLLAGANEQFF.

This CDR3 is CASKQGASYEQYF. In DNA, the CDR3 is TGTGCCAGTAAACAGGGGGCCTCCTACGAGCAGTACTTC. The J gene is TRBJ2-7, the V gene TRBV7-9; 9 bases map to TRBD1. From germline, CDR1 is SEHNR and CDR2 FQNEAQ (reference sequence). The CDR3 runs 13 residues. V shed 9 bases, J shed 0 bases, and the junction held 3 bases outside the gene matches.

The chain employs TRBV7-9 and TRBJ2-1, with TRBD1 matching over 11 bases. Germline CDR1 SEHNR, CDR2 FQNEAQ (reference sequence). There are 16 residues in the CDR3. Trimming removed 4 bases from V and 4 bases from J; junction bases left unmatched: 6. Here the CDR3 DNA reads TGTGCCAGCAGCTCGGGGACAGGGGGTGTTTACAATGAGCAGTTCTTC. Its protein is CASSSGTGGVYNEQFF.

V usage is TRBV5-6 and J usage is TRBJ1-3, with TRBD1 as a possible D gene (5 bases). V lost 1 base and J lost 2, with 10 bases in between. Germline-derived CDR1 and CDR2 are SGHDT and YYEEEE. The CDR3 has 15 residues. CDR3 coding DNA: TGTGCCAGCAGCTTGACTCCAGGGACTGGAAACACCATATATTTT. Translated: CASSLTPGTGNTIYF.

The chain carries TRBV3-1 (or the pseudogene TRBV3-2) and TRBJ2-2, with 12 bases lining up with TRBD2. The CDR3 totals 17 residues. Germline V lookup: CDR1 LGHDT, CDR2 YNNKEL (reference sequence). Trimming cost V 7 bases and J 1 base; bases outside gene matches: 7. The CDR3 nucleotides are TGTGCCAGCACACCACTAGCGGGGGGTATGAACACCGGGGAGCTGTTTTTT. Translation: CASTPLAGGMNTGELFF.

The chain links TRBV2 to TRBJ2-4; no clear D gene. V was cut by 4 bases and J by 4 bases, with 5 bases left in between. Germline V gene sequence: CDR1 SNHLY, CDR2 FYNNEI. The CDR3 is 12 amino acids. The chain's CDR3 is CASSGQKNIQYF. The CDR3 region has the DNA TGTGCCAGCAGTGGGCAGAAAAACATTCAGTACTTC.

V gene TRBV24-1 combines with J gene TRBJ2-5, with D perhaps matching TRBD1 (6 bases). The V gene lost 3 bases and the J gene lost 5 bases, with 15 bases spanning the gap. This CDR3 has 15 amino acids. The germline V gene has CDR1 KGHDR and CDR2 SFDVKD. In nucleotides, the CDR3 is TGTGCCACCAGTGATCCTACAGGGACGGGCGAGACCCAGTACTTC. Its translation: CATSDPTGTGETQYF.

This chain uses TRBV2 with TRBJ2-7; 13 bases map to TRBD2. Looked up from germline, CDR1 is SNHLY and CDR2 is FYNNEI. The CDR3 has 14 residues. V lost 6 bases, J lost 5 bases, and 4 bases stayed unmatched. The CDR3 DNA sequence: TGTGCCAGCAGAGCGGGACTAGCGGGGAACGAGCAGTACTTC. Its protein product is CASRAGLAGNEQYF.